Listed below are T cell receptor beta chains from one sample, sequenced in a study of T cell clonotyping in hematopoietic cell transplantation. The table came from immunoSEQ multiplex PCR; TCRdb's copy has only in-frame clones and leaves some out. The table shows fewer than 20,000 clones, with less than 80% occurring only once. The sequenced sample consisted of peripheral blood mononuclear cells. The receptors stem from a woman aged 55-70 years in good health. Some clones in this sample may be carry-over from other donors' samples. Both conserved end residues are part of each CDR3. D genes are given only for firm matches. Size values are once, few and many counts, or a class for expanded clones, and some rows have none.

CDR3aa: CASRTYSGPAHYGYTF; CDR3nt: TGTGCCAGTAGAACTTATTCTGGACCGGCGCACTATGGCTACACCTTC; v_gene: TRBV19; abundance: -; d_gene: -; j_gene: TRBJ1-2
CDR3aa: CAWSVRLGTTQPQHF; CDR3nt: TGTGCCTGGAGTGTACGGTTGGGGACGACACAGCCCCAGCATTTT; v_gene: TRBV30; abundance: -; d_gene: -; j_gene: TRBJ1-5
CDR3aa: CAWTAGGYEQYF; CDR3nt: TGTGCCTGGACCGCAGGGGGTTACGAGCAGTACTTC; v_gene: TRBV30; abundance: -; d_gene: TRBD1; j_gene: TRBJ2-7
CDR3aa: CASGGPGSYEQYF; CDR3nt: TGTGCCAGCGGGGGCCCAGGATCCTACGAGCAGTACTTC; v_gene: TRBV7-8; abundance: once; d_gene: -; j_gene: TRBJ2-7
CDR3aa: CASSFGQIGGYTF; CDR3nt: TGTGCCAGCAGCTTTGGACAGATAGGGGGCTACACCTTC; v_gene: TRBV7-9; abundance: -; d_gene: -; j_gene: TRBJ1-2
CDR3aa: CASSQGGGSGDIQYF; CDR3nt: TGCGCCAGCAGCCAAGGGGGGGGCAGCGGGGACATTCAGTACTTC; v_gene: TRBV4-3; abundance: -; d_gene: -; j_gene: TRBJ2-4
CDR3aa: CASSSTFTDTQYF; CDR3nt: TGCGCCAGCAGCTCGACCTTCACAGATACGCAGTATTTT; v_gene: TRBV5-1; abundance: -; d_gene: -; j_gene: TRBJ2-3
CDR3aa: CAWSLDAGGTEAFF; CDR3nt: TGTGCCTGGAGTCTCGATGCAGGGGGCACTGAAGCTTTCTTT; v_gene: TRBV30; abundance: -; d_gene: TRBD1; j_gene: TRBJ1-1
CDR3aa: CASSAQGSGANVLTF; CDR3nt: TGTGCCAGCAGCGCTCAGGGGTCTGGGGCCAACGTCCTGACTTTC; v_gene: TRBV9; abundance: -; d_gene: -; j_gene: TRBJ2-6
CDR3aa: CASSIDYGTWDSNQPQHF; CDR3nt: TGTGCCAGTAGTATAGATTATGGCACGTGGGACAGCAATCAGCCCCAGCATTTT; v_gene: TRBV19; abundance: -; d_gene: -; j_gene: TRBJ1-5
CDR3aa: CASKGVGRQETQYF; CDR3nt: TGTGCCAGTAAGGGAGTAGGACGACAAGAGACCCAGTACTTC; v_gene: TRBV19; abundance: -; d_gene: -; j_gene: TRBJ2-5
CDR3aa: CASTPQGASNQPQHF; CDR3nt: TGTGCCAGTACTCCACAGGGGGCTAGCAATCAGCCCCAGCATTTT; v_gene: TRBV19; abundance: -; d_gene: TRBD1; j_gene: TRBJ1-5
CDR3aa: CATLGETYEQYF; CDR3nt: TGTGCCACGCTGGGGGAAACCTACGAGCAGTACTTC; v_gene: TRBV6-5; abundance: -; d_gene: -; j_gene: TRBJ2-7
CDR3aa: CASSWYRGNTEAFF; CDR3nt: TGCGCCAGCAGCTGGTACAGGGGGAACACTGAAGCTTTCTTT; v_gene: TRBV5-1; abundance: -; d_gene: TRBD1; j_gene: TRBJ1-1
CDR3aa: CASSLTGDSNQPQHF; CDR3nt: TGTGCCAGCAGCTTGACAGGGGATAGCAATCAGCCCCAGCATTTT; v_gene: TRBV5-4; abundance: few; d_gene: TRBD1; j_gene: TRBJ1-5
CDR3aa: CASSLSGGKPEAFF; CDR3nt: TGTGCCAGCAGTTTATCAGGAGGGAAGCCTGAAGCTTTCTTT; v_gene: TRBV27; abundance: -; d_gene: -; j_gene: TRBJ1-1
CDR3aa: CSAMGQQNTEAFF; CDR3nt: TGCAGCGCAATGGGACAGCAGAACACTGAAGCTTTCTTT; v_gene: TRBV29-1; abundance: -; d_gene: TRBD1; j_gene: TRBJ1-1
CDR3aa: CASSTGSYEQYF; CDR3nt: TGCGCCAGCAGTACGGGAAGTTACGAGCAGTACTTC; v_gene: TRBV6-1; abundance: -; d_gene: -; j_gene: TRBJ2-7
CDR3aa: CAWSVTSRGETQYF; CDR3nt: TGTGCCTGGAGTGTTACCTCTAGAGGAGAGACCCAGTACTTC; v_gene: TRBV30; abundance: few; d_gene: -; j_gene: TRBJ2-5
CDR3aa: CASSVDGGADAYEQYF; CDR3nt: TGTGCCAGCAGCGTAGACGGTGGGGCAGACGCTTACGAGCAGTACTTC; v_gene: TRBV9; abundance: -; d_gene: -; j_gene: TRBJ2-7
CDR3aa: CAWGGSYEQYF; CDR3nt: TGTGCCTGGGGTGGTTCCTACGAGCAGTACTTC; v_gene: TRBV30; abundance: -; d_gene: -; j_gene: TRBJ2-7
CDR3aa: CASSSHAQGSLNEKLFF; CDR3nt: TGTGCCAGCAGTTCCCATGCACAGGGCTCTCTTAATGAAAAACTGTTTTTT; v_gene: TRBV28; abundance: -; d_gene: -; j_gene: TRBJ1-4